This T cell receptor (beta chain) was documented in a study of shared clonotypes between healthy human individuals. Splitting of CD4+ cells produced CD45RA+ naive and CD45RA-negative memory subsets. Here immunoSEQ multiplex PCR was the method, and the copy in TCRdb shows in-frame clones only, minus some. Of millions of clones in the sample, approximately 92% were seen once. The sample consisted of naive CD4+ T cells sorted from blood. Subset given: CD45RA+ positively selected. The sequence derives from a man between 18 and 35 years old in good health.

The CDR3 protein is CASSLTGTLNTEAFF. CDR3 DNA: TGTGCCAGCAGCTTGACCGGGACCCTGAACACTGAAGCTTTCTTT. The gene calls are TRBV7-2 and TRBJ1-1; D is perhaps TRBD1 (5 bases). The V end lost 3 bases, the J end lost 0 bases, and 11 bases lay between the germline ends. The CDR3 has 15 amino acids. CDR1 and CDR2 (germline): SGHTA, FQGNSA. Full variable domain (remainder filled in from reference TRBV7-2 and TRBJ1-1): GAGVSQSPSNKVTEKGKDVELRCDPISGHTALYWYRQSLGQGLEFLIYFQGNSAPDKSGLPSDRFSAERTGGSVSTLTIQRTQQEDSAVYLCASSLTGTLNTEAFFGQGTRLTVV.